Presented here are 17 T cell receptor beta chains from one specimen sequenced in a study of cytomegalovirus exposure and HLA in healthy donors. Primers included in the PCR were 60 Vbeta and 13 Jbeta primers. Assay used: immunoSEQ multiplex PCR; TCRdb lists only in-frame clones, some missing. Seen here are under 300,000 clones, 86% observed once, and the top ten hold about 4%. Source material: PBMCs. The receptors originated from a man between 35 and 55 years old in good health and CMV-seropositive.

The chain uses TRBV5-1 and TRBJ2-7; 12 bases align to TRBD2. Germline CDR1 SGHRS, CDR2 YFSETQ. The V gene end was trimmed by 1 base and the J gene end by 3 bases; junction bases not matched to a gene: 8. This CDR3 has 17 residues. The CDR3 here is CASSLPNRLAGVYEQYF. The CDR3 DNA sequence: TGCGCCAGCAGCTTGCCCAACCGACTAGCGGGGGTCTACGAGCAGTACTTC.

V and J are TRBV10-2 and TRBJ1-5; 9 bases are a match to TRBD1. V was clipped by 4 bases and J by 7 bases; unmatched bases: 8. CDR1 and CDR2 from the germline V gene are WSHSY and SAAADI. There are 15 residues in the CDR3. CDR3 in DNA: TGCGCCAGCAGTGGGGGAAGGACAGGGGAACAGCCCCAGCATTTT. Translating it yields CASSGGRTGEQPQHF.

CDR3 sequence reads: CASRDRPGTRAGELFF. Here the CDR3 DNA reads TGTGCCAGCAGGGATCGTCCCGGGACTAGGGCCGGGGAGCTGTTTTTT. This chain joins TRBV28 and TRBJ2-2; 8 nucleotides line up with TRBD2. The CDR3 is 16 residues long. CDR1 is MDHEN and CDR2 is SYDVKM in the germline V gene. Trimming cost V 6 bases and J 6 bases; bases outside gene matches: 12.

The chain employs TRBV25-1 and TRBJ1-3; 7 positions agree with TRBD1. The CDR3 is 15 residues long. Unmatched junction bases numbered 11, after V lost 1 base and J lost 11 bases. CDR1 and CDR2 (germline): MGHDK, SYGVNS. DNA of the CDR3: TGTGCCAGCAGTGAATCGCAAGGACAGGCTGCTGCCATATATTTT. Amino acid sequence: CASSESQGQAAAIYF.

The chain recombines TRBV10-1 with TRBJ2-1; 8 bases are a match to TRBD2. With 3 bases clipped from V and 9 bases from J, the junction kept 10 bases outside the gene matches. The CDR3 extends over 15 amino acids. In germline, CDR1 is WNHNN, CDR2 SYGVQD (reference sequence). Here the CDR3 DNA reads TGCGCCAGCAGTGACAGAAGCGGGAGTAGGGTTGAGCAGTTCTTC. Translated: CASSDRSGSRVEQFF.

The V call is TRBV18, the J call TRBJ2-1; D gene unclear. The CDR3 spans 15 residues. Germline assignment: CDR1 KGHSH and CDR2 LQKENI. The V end was cut by 1 base, the J end by 8 bases, with 15 bases between. As DNA, the CDR3 is TGTGCCAGCTCACCACTCTTGGCTAGTACGGATGAGCAGTTCTTC. Translated: CASSPLLASTDEQFF.

This sequence joins TRBV30 and TRBJ1-5, with 9 bases matching TRBD1. This CDR3 is built from 12 residues. Germline assignment: CDR1 GTSNPN and CDR2 SVGIG (reference sequence). V gave up 5 bases and J gave up 6 bases; unmatched junction bases: 2. Here the CDR3 reads CAWGTGIQPQHF. CDR3 DNA: TGTGCCTGGGGGACAGGGATTCAGCCCCAGCATTTT.

The gene calls are TRBV7-3 and TRBJ2-7, with 8 nucleotides matching TRBD1. V lost 5 bases, J lost 0 bases, and 3 bases stayed unmatched. The CDR3 covers 14 residues. Germline CDR1 and CDR2: SGHTA and FQGTGA. The CDR3 coding sequence is TGTGCCAGCAGCCCCGACAGGGGCTCCTACGAGCAGTACTTC. Its protein is CASSPDRGSYEQYF.

This chain uses TRBV14 with TRBJ2-5, with D tentatively TRBD2 (5 bases). This CDR3 is 13 amino acids long. V lost 2 bases to trimming and J lost 7 bases, with 11 bases between them. Germline CDR1 SGHDN, CDR2 FVKESK. CDR3 sequence reads: CASSQLIEGTQYF. The CDR3 DNA reads as TGTGCCAGCAGCCAACTTATCGAGGGGACCCAGTACTTC.

The chain links TRBV6-5 to TRBJ2-3; 7 bases agree with TRBD2. Trimming at V came to 0 bases and at J to 6 bases, leaving 6 bases not matched to a gene. The CDR3 length is 15 residues. Germline V CDR1 and CDR2: MNHEY, SVGAGI. The CDR3: CASSYSGGSLDTQYF. The CDR3 DNA reads TGTGCCAGCAGTTACTCAGGCGGGAGTCTGGATACGCAGTATTTT.

This clone was detected once. V gene TRBV7-3 combines with J gene TRBJ2-3; D is perhaps TRBD2 (5 bases). Looked up from germline, CDR1 is SGHTA and CDR2 is FQGTGA. Trimming removed 5 bases at V and 0 bases at J, with 9 bases between. The CDR3 extends over 14 amino acids. In DNA form, the CDR3 reads TGTGCCAGCAGCCAAAGCGGTAGCACAGATACGCAGTATTTT. It is translated as CASSQSGSTDTQYF.

The rearrangement links TRBV29-1 to TRBJ2-1; D is perhaps TRBD1 (5 bases). The CDR3 is 14 residues long. The germline V gene encodes CDR1 SQVTM and CDR2 ANQGSEA. The ends were cut back, 1 base at V and 0 bases at J, with 7 bases in the middle. CDR3 loop: CSVEGQSSYNEQFF. CDR3 DNA sequence: TGCAGCGTTGAAGGACAGAGCTCCTACAATGAGCAGTTCTTC.

The chain joins TRBV9 to TRBJ2-7; 8 positions match TRBD2. V shed 4 bases, J shed 6 bases, and the junction held 9 bases outside the gene matches. CDR1 SGDLS and CDR2 YYNGEE come from the germline V gene. The CDR3 is 14 amino acids. The CDR3 sequence: CASSSEGTSTEQYF. CDR3 in DNA: TGTGCCAGCAGCTCGGAAGGGACTAGTACCGAGCAGTACTTC.

V gene TRBV4-1 combines with J gene TRBJ2-1; 7 bases match TRBD2. The CDR3 is made up of 12 amino acids. Germline values: CDR1 MGHRA, CDR2 YSYEKL. The V and J ends lost 0 bases and 14 bases, in that order; junction bases with no gene match: 4. CDR3 protein: CASSQDRTRKFF. For the CDR3, the DNA is TGCGCCAGCAGCCAAGACCGGACTAGAAAGTTCTTC.

The rearrangement uses TRBV5-6 and TRBJ2-5; 7 bases match TRBD2. The germline V gene encodes CDR1 SGHDT and CDR2 YYEEEE. V lost 4 bases to trimming and J lost 7 bases; unmatched junction nucleotides: 4. The CDR3 is 12 amino acids. CDR3 nucleotides: TGTGCCAGCAGCACACCGGGAGGGACCCAGTACTTC. It codes for CASSTPGGTQYF.

The V gene is TRBV5-6, the J gene TRBJ1-6; 8 nucleotides align to TRBD1. CDR1 and CDR2 (germline): SGHDT, YYEEEE. The CDR3 loop spans 14 amino acids. After removal of 7 bases from V and 6 bases from J, the junction contained 6 bases not matched to a gene. The CDR3, as DNA: TGTGCCAGCTCGACAGGGGTTAGTAATTCACCCCTCCACTTT. Translating it yields CASSTGVSNSPLHF.

The CDR3, as DNA: TGTGCCAGCAGGGTTACCCTACAGGGGTTAAGTGAGCAGTTCTTC. Protein sequence: CASRVTLQGLSEQFF. The V gene is TRBV6-5, the J gene TRBJ2-1, with 7 bases matching TRBD1. The CDR3 has 15 residues. Trimming removed 6 bases from V and 9 bases from J; junction bases left unmatched: 14. The germline V gene has CDR1 MNHEY and CDR2 SVGAGI.